What follows is one T cell receptor (beta chain) and its context. It lacks a known antigen. The input lacks base qualities; no much larger clone sits a single base away. CDR1 and CDR2 were assigned from the germline V gene as SGHRS and YFSETQ. Taken from cysteine to phenylalanine, the CDR3 has 16 residues. Only the CDR3 DNA stays, 48 bases, in frame from base 1. Unmatched junction bases come to 3, with V trimmed by 5 bases and J by 0 bases. These data belong to a study of technical replicates of blood from a few donors (dated by TCRdb to about 2017). The library was produced with the immunoSEQ multiplex PCR assay. TCRdb limited this immuneACCESS table to in-frame rearrangements with V and J called. A share of clones is missing; checked studies link under half to unresolved V genes, and the rest is unexplained. The sample records around 75,000 clones, under 95% of which are singletons. Approximately 0.28% of the sample is taken by the ten largest.

The chain is encoded by TRBV5-1 joined to TRBJ2-3; the junction holds 13 bases that match TRBD2. Sequenced sample: T cells isolated from PBMCs. This clonotype was obtained from a human donor in good health. CDR3 sequence: CASRRTSGGSTDTQYF. The DNA sequence is as follows: TGCGCCAGCAGACGGACTAGCGGGGGCAGCACAGATACGCAGTATTTT.